Below, 25 T cell receptor beta chains from the same sample are listed, as sequenced in a study of CD8 T cells in Susac syndrome. RNA amounts of roughly 0.45 to 1 ug underwent reverse transcription with random hexamers. TCRdb fed the immunoSEQ multiplex PCR reads into MiXCR, producing one record per CDR3 protein. The sample lists 100,000 or so distinct CDR3 sequences, about nine tenths seen once, with 0.13% to 0.15% in the top ten. Specimen: CD4+ T cells from PBMCs. The receptors were gathered from a human donor in good health.

The rearrangement uses TRBV5-4 and TRBJ1-2; D perhaps matches TRBD1 (5 bases). Germline CDR1 is SGHNT and CDR2 is YYREEE (reference sequence). With 4 bases removed from V and 4 bases from J, the gap between germline ends came to 11 bases. The CDR3 is made up of 13 amino acids. Here the CDR3 reads CASSRDGPYGYTF. The CDR3 nucleotides are TGTGCCAGCAGCCGGGACGGCCCCTATGGCTACACCTTC.

The chain combines TRBV3-1 with TRBJ2-5, with TRBD2 identical over 10 bases. With 2 bases clipped from V and 4 bases from J, the junction kept 4 bases outside the gene matches. CDR1 and CDR2 from the germline V gene are LGHDT and YNNKEL (reference sequence). The CDR3 has 15 amino acids. For the CDR3, the DNA is TGTGCCAGCAGCCAAAAGCGGGGGGGCCGAGAGACCCAGTACTTC. Protein product: CASSQKRGGRETQYF.

The CDR3, as DNA: TGTGCCAGCTCACCACAGGGAATCGAAGCTTTCTTT. Protein sequence: CASSPQGIEAFF. The chain carries TRBV18 and TRBJ1-1; no clear D gene. The germline V gene encodes CDR1 KGHSH and CDR2 LQKENI. CDR3 size: 12 residues. V lost 1 base to trimming and J lost 8 bases, with 8 bases between them.

This chain uses TRBV7-9 with TRBJ2-1; 13 bases fit TRBD2. Germline assignment: CDR1 SEHNR and CDR2 FQNEAQ (reference sequence). This CDR3 has 18 residues. Trimming removed 5 bases from V and 1 base from J; junction bases left unmatched: 8. As DNA, the CDR3 is TGTGCCAGCAGCCCAACTAGCGGGGGGGCCGGTTCCTACAATGAGCAGTTCTTC. Translated, it gives CASSPTSGGAGSYNEQFF.

The rearrangement uses TRBV19 and TRBJ1-5, with no clear D. Germline V gene sequence: CDR1 LNHDA, CDR2 SQIVND (reference sequence). V was cut by 3 bases and J by 3 bases, with 18 bases left in between. CDR3 length: 17 residues. The CDR3 DNA reads TGTGCCAGTAGTATTCCGCGAAGGGTCAAACTCAATCAGCCCCAGCATTTT. Amino acid sequence: CASSIPRRVKLNQPQHF.

This rearrangement joins TRBV25-1 to TRBJ1-1; D is uncertain. V shed 4 bases and J shed 10 bases, with 16 bases lying between them. This CDR3 spans 13 amino acids. Germline CDR1 is MGHDK and CDR2 is SYGVNS. Here the CDR3 DNA reads TGTGCCAGCAGTGGGACTACGGGGAGTGGAGCTTTCTTT. Its translation is CASSGTTGSGAFF.

V and J are TRBV5-1 and TRBJ1-1; 10 bases line up with TRBD1. V was pared by 2 bases and J by 7 bases, with 5 bases of the junction left unmatched. The CDR3 length is 14 residues. Germline V gene lookup returns CDR1 SGHRS and CDR2 YFSETQ. The CDR3 loop is CASSLSGQGSEAFF. The CDR3 DNA reads as TGCGCCAGCAGCTTATCGGGACAGGGGAGTGAAGCTTTCTTT.

The chain has TRBV9 and TRBJ1-1; D unresolved. This CDR3 has 13 residues. CDR1 and CDR2 (germline): SGDLS, YYNGEE. V gave up 0 bases and J gave up 6 bases, with 9 bases separating them. CDR3 bases: TGTGCCAGCAGCGTAGAGGCTCAGCCTGAAGCTTTCTTT. Translating gives CASSVEAQPEAFF.

The rearrangement links TRBV6-4 to TRBJ1-4, with D maybe TRBD1 (6 bases). V was cut by 2 bases and J by 8 bases, with 15 bases left in between. Germline loops: CDR1 MRHNA, CDR2 SNTAGT. The length of the CDR3 is 15 residues. The CDR3 nucleotides read TGTGCCAGCAGTGACATCGGGGGGCTTGGGGAAAAACTGTTTTTT. It is translated as CASSDIGGLGEKLFF.

J is TRBJ2-5 and V is TRBV18; D possibly uses TRBD1 or TRBD2 (5 bases each). Trimming removed 6 bases from V and 5 bases from J, with 16 bases in between. The CDR3 is 14 amino acids. CDR1 KGHSH and CDR2 LQKENI come from the germline V gene. The chain's CDR3 is CASSGTHRGETQYF. Here the CDR3 DNA reads TGTGCCAGCTCCGGGACCCACCGAGGGGAGACCCAGTACTTC.

This chain links TRBV6-5 with TRBJ2-7, with 13 bases identical to TRBD2. Germline V gene lookup returns CDR1 MNHEY and CDR2 SVGAGI. The CDR3 has 15 residues. With V trimmed by 5 bases and J by 7 bases, 8 bases remained unmatched. CDR3 protein: CASSRLAGGSGEQYF. In nucleotides, the CDR3 is TGTGCCAGCAGTCGACTAGCGGGAGGATCGGGGGAGCAGTACTTC.

The CDR3 here is CSTSAGQSNQPQHF. DNA for the CDR3: TGCAGTACCTCGGCGGGGCAGTCCAATCAGCCCCAGCATTTT. The rearrangement joins TRBV20-1 to TRBJ1-5, with TRBD1 as a possible D gene (5 bases). Deletions cut 8 bases from V and 3 bases from J, with 17 bases between. The CDR3 is made up of 14 amino acids. The V gene's germline CDR1 is DFQATT and CDR2 SNEGSKA (reference sequence).

The chain combines TRBV6-5 with TRBJ1-3, with a tentative D call TRBD1 (5 bases). This CDR3 region has 14 residues. Germline CDR1 and CDR2: MNHEY and SVGAGI. Trimming removed 5 bases at V and 3 bases at J, with 11 bases between. CDR3 DNA sequence: TGTGCCAGCAGTAGGGGCCAGAATGGAAACACCATATATTTT. Translation: CASSRGQNGNTIYF.

The rearrangement joins TRBV7-8 to TRBJ2-7; 7 positions agree with TRBD1. CDR1 is SGHVS, CDR2 FQNEAQ, per germline. The ends lost 4 bases at V and 4 bases at J; junction bases unmatched: 4. The CDR3 sequence is 13 residues long. CDR3 sequence (DNA): TGTGCCAGCAGCTGGGGGACAGTTTACGAGCAGTACTTC. Translated, it gives CASSWGTVYEQYF. The whole variable domain, remainder taken from reference TRBV7-8 and TRBJ2-7, is GAGVSQSPRYKVAKRGQDVALRCDPISGHVSLFWYQQALGQGPEFLTYFQNEAQLDKSGLPSDRFFAERPEGSVSTLKIQRTQQEDSAVYLCASSWGTVYEQYFGPGTRLTVT.

The rearrangement uses TRBV6-5 and TRBJ1-2; D gene unclear. This CDR3 region has 12 residues. Trimming stripped 4 bases from V and 8 bases from J, with 11 bases between. Germline-derived CDR1 and CDR2 are MNHEY and SVGAGI. The CDR3 DNA sequence: TGTGCCAGCAGTTCCCGCTTTTTAGGCTACACCTTC. This translates into CASSSRFLGYTF.

This clonotype has a single count. The V call is TRBV6-2 or TRBV6-3, the J call TRBJ2-2, with a possible D match to TRBD2 (5 bases). In germline, CDR1 is MNHEY, CDR2 SVGEGT. V lost 6 bases and J 1 base, leaving 12 bases between the germline ends. This CDR3 has 15 residues. CDR3 residues: CASSPTSGNTGELFF. CDR3 bases: TGTGCCAGCAGCCCGACGAGCGGGAACACCGGGGAGCTGTTTTTT.

Only one count was recorded for this clonotype. The chain has TRBV25-1 and TRBJ1-3; no clear D gene. This CDR3 is 14 amino acids long. Per the germline V gene, CDR1 is MGHDK and CDR2 is SYGVNS. V gave up 11 bases and J gave up 0 bases, with 14 bases separating them. The CDR3 sequence: CAPRSCLSGNTIYF. CDR3 bases: TGTGCCCCCCGCAGTTGTCTCTCTGGAAACACCATATATTTT.

The chain couples TRBV7-2 to TRBJ2-1; TRBD1 might be the D (6 bases). Between the trimmed V and J ends, which lost 4 bases and 8 bases, there was a span of 9 bases. Germline CDR1 reads SGHTA; CDR2 reads FQGNSA. CDR3 length: 12 residues. The chain's CDR3 is CASSSQGYEQFF. The CDR3 DNA is TGTGCCAGCAGCTCACAGGGTTATGAGCAGTTCTTC.

V is TRBV6-6 and J is TRBJ1-5; D is ambiguous. Germline CDR1 and CDR2: MNHNY and SVGAGI (reference sequence). This CDR3 comprises 13 residues. V dropped 10 bases and J dropped 6 bases, with 16 bases sitting between them. CDR3 in amino acids: CATRTAPGQPQHF. The CDR3 DNA sequence: TGTGCCACCCGGACCGCGCCCGGTCAGCCCCAGCATTTT.

V and J are TRBV6-2 or TRBV6-3 and TRBJ2-1, with TRBD2 matching over 7 bases. The junction had 9 bases not matched to a gene; V was cut back by 0 bases and J by 4 bases. CDR3 length equals 17 residues. Germline V gene sequence: CDR1 MNHEY, CDR2 SVGEGT. CDR3 coding DNA: TGTGCCAGCAGTTACTCACCTCCTAGCGGAGTTTACAATGAGCAGTTCTTC. Translation gives CASSYSPPSGVYNEQFF.

J is TRBJ2-5 and V is TRBV5-1, with D maybe TRBD2 (6 bases). With 5 bases removed from V and 5 bases from J, the gap between germline ends came to 16 bases. The CDR3 is 14 amino acids. Germline CDR1 reads SGHRS; CDR2 reads YFSETQ. This chain's CDR3 is CASRVTTSLETQYF. The CDR3 coding sequence is TGCGCCAGCAGGGTGACGACTAGTCTGGAGACCCAGTACTTC.

The V gene is TRBV5-1, the J gene TRBJ1-2, with a possible D match to TRBD1 (5 bases). V dropped 4 bases and J dropped 5 bases, with 18 bases sitting between them. The germline CDR1 and CDR2 sequences are SGHRS and YFSETQ. CDR3 length: 15 residues. The CDR3 DNA reads as TGCGCCAGCAGCATCGACAGCCCGCGGACGTATGGCTACACCTTC. Encoded protein: CASSIDSPRTYGYTF.

The chain couples TRBV27 to TRBJ1-2; a weak D match, TRBD1 (5 bases). Germline-derived CDR1 and CDR2 are MNHEY and SMNVEV (reference sequence). The length of the CDR3 is 12 residues. V lost 10 bases and J 2 bases, leaving 11 bases between the germline ends. The CDR3 loop is CAIRDSNYGYTF. The CDR3 DNA is TGTGCCATCCGTGACAGCAACTATGGCTACACCTTC.

In this sample, this clonotype turned up once. This chain's CDR3 is CASSRRTSGSNEQFF. CDR3 sequence (DNA): TGTGCCAGCAGTCGGAGGACTAGCGGGAGCAATGAGCAGTTCTTC. J is TRBJ2-1 and V is TRBV6-2 or TRBV6-3, with 13 bases identical to TRBD2. The ends lost 5 bases at V and 6 bases at J; junction bases unmatched: 4. This CDR3 is built from 15 residues. The germline V gene encodes CDR1 MNHEY and CDR2 SVGEGT.

The V gene is TRBV30, the J gene TRBJ2-1, with 7 bases lining up with TRBD1. The CDR3 extends over 13 amino acids. The V segment lost 2 bases and the J segment 8 bases; nucleotides outside the gene matches: 6. Germline lookup yields CDR1 GTSNPN and CDR2 SVGIG (reference sequence). DNA for the CDR3: TGTGCCTGGAGTCAAGTACAGGGGCATGAGCAGTTCTTC. This codes for CAWSQVQGHEQFF.